One and the same sample provided the 12 T cell receptor beta chains below, sequenced in a study of blood T cell repertoires in COVID-19. Sequencing was performed with immunoSEQ multiplex PCR; in TCRdb, only in-frame clones are kept and a portion is missing. The data hold about 400,000 clones, with just under 90% observed a single time. Sequencing used PBMCs or T cells enriched from blood (not recorded which). The receptors come from a woman in her forties or fifties who had recovered from COVID-19.

V is TRBV19 and J is TRBJ1-5, with D hard to call. Between the trimmed V and J ends, which lost 3 bases and 2 bases, there was a span of 14 bases. This CDR3 is built from 16 residues. Germline CDR1 LNHDA, CDR2 SQIVND (reference sequence). The CDR3 here is CASSMRAPWGNQPQHF. The DNA of the CDR3 is TGTGCCAGTAGTATGAGGGCCCCATGGGGCAATCAGCCCCAGCATTTT.

DNA for the CDR3: TGTGCCAGCACCTGGGGGGGGTACAATCAGCCCCAGCATTTT. Translation: CASTWGGYNQPQHF. The chain uses TRBV2 and TRBJ1-5; the D gene is possibly TRBD1 (5 bases). Trimming left V 7 bases short and J 3 bases short, with 13 bases between. CDR1 and CDR2 from the germline V gene are SNHLY and FYNNEI. The CDR3 runs 14 residues.

The chain uses TRBV18 and TRBJ1-2; 10 positions agree with TRBD1. CDR3 length: 13 amino acids. The junction had 2 bases not matched to a gene; V was cut back by 5 bases and J by 5 bases. Germline CDR1 and CDR2: KGHSH and LQKENI. The chain's CDR3 is CASSLGQGYGYTF. The CDR3 nucleotides are TGTGCCAGCTCATTGGGACAGGGGTATGGCTACACCTTC. The variable domain in full, completed from reference TRBV18 and TRBJ1-2, reads NAGVMQNPRHLVRRRGQEARLRCSPMKGHSHVYWYRQLPEEGLKFMVYLQKENIIDESGMPKERFSAEFPKEGPSILRIQQVVRGDSAAYFCASSLGQGYGYTFGSGTRLTVV.

V and J are TRBV18 and TRBJ2-7; TRBD2 aligns across 7 bases. The germline V gene has CDR1 KGHSH and CDR2 LQKENI. The CDR3 loop spans 15 amino acids. V lost 6 bases, J lost 3 bases, and 11 bases stayed unmatched. DNA of the CDR3: TGTGCCAGCTCTTCACTGGGGGGGGATTACTACGAGCAGTACTTC. Its translation: CASSSLGGDYYEQYF.

This clone has more than one count but fewer than ten. The chain links TRBV30 to TRBJ2-2; 10 bases map to TRBD1. The CDR3 length is 14 residues. Germline V gene sequence: CDR1 GTSNPN, CDR2 SVGIG (reference sequence). Trimming took 3 bases from V and 2 from J; bases not matched to a gene: 0. CDR3 sequence reads: CAWRTGGNTGELFF. The CDR3 DNA is TGTGCCTGGAGGACAGGGGGCAACACCGGGGAGCTGTTTTTT.

This chain joins TRBV19 and TRBJ1-2; a weak D match, TRBD1 (5 bases). Germline CDR1 LNHDA, CDR2 SQIVND (reference sequence). CDR3 length: 11 amino acids. Deletions cut 9 bases from V and 8 bases from J, with 13 bases between. In DNA form, the CDR3 reads TGTGCCAGCGGTGACAGTAGGGGCTACACCTTC. It specifies CASGDSRGYTF.

This chain connects TRBV6-5 to TRBJ1-5; TRBD1 matches 7 bases. This CDR3 is 14 amino acids long. Germline lookup yields CDR1 MNHEY and CDR2 SVGAGI. V trimming: 5 bases; J trimming: 7 bases; junction bases outside the gene matches: 8. The CDR3 bases are TGTGCCAGCAGTATAGGGGGCGCTGGGCAGCCCCAGCATTTT. Its translation is CASSIGGAGQPQHF.

The V and J genes are TRBV5-8 and TRBJ1-2; TRBD1 is a possible D gene (6 bases). The CDR3 is made up of 13 amino acids. The V gene lost 1 base and the J gene lost 7 bases, with 11 bases spanning the gap. Germline V gives CDR1 SGHTS, CDR2 YDEGEE. The CDR3 sequence: CASSLFTGSGYTF. The CDR3 DNA reads as TGTGCCAGCAGCTTGTTTACAGGGTCTGGCTACACCTTC.

V is TRBV7-2 and J is TRBJ1-5; D is perhaps TRBD1 (6 bases). The ends were cut back, 4 bases at V and 6 bases at J, with 10 bases in the middle. The CDR3 runs to 13 residues. Germline V gene lookup returns CDR1 SGHTA and CDR2 FQGNSA. The CDR3 spells CASSYRVLQPQHF. CDR3 in DNA: TGTGCCAGCAGCTACAGGGTTCTTCAGCCCCAGCATTTT.

J is TRBJ1-1 and V is TRBV29-1; D might be TRBD1 (5 bases). The CDR3 loop spans 11 amino acids. The ends were cut back, 7 bases at V and 2 bases at J, with 8 bases in the middle. The germline V gene has CDR1 SQVTM and CDR2 ANQGSEA. CDR3 amino acids: CSADSNTEAFF. CDR3 nucleotides: TGCAGCGCAGACAGTAACACTGAAGCTTTCTTT.

The CDR3 sequence is CASSQDSHTEAFF. DNA for the CDR3: TGTGCCAGCAGCCAAGATAGTCACACTGAAGCTTTCTTT. The chain combines TRBV14 with TRBJ1-1; the D is unclear. The germline V gene encodes CDR1 SGHDN and CDR2 FVKESK. This CDR3 contains 13 residues. The ends were cut back, 0 bases at V and 3 bases at J, with 5 bases in the middle.

This clone was observed once. This chain joins TRBV5-6 and TRBJ2-2, with 9 bases that match TRBD1. The CDR3 length is 16 residues. The germline gives CDR1 SGHDT, CDR2 YYEEEE. V trimming: 0 bases; J trimming: 7 bases; junction bases outside the gene matches: 7. Here the CDR3 DNA reads TGTGCCAGCAGCTTGGGACAGGGGGTAGGCGGCGGGGAGCTGTTTTTT. It yields the protein CASSLGQGVGGGELFF.